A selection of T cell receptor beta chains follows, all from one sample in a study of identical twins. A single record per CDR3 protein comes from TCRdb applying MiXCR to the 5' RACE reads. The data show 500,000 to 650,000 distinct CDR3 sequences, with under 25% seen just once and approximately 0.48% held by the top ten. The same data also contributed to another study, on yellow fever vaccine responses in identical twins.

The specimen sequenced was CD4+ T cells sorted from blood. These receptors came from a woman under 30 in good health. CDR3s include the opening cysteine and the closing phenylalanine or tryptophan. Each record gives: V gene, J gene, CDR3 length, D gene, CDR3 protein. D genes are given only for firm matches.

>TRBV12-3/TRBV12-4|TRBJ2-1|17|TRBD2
CASSPTGTSDFYNEQFF
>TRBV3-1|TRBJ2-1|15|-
CASSQDRVTYNEQFF
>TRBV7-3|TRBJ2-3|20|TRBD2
CASSRSLAGGRLRDPDTQYF
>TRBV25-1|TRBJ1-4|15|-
CASSEYGGTNEKLFF
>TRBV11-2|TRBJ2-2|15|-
CASSSAKGIAGELFF
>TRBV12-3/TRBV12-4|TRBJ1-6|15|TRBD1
CASSFRTGGQTPLHF
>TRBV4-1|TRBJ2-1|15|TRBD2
CASSRGTSGRNEQFF
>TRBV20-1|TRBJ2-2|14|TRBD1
CSAGRTGLAGELFF
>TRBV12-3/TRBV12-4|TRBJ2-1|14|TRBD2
CASSWGGGRYEQFF
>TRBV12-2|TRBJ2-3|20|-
CASRLALLAGVRNPPDTQYF
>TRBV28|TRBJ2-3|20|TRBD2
CASSFLRTGGRVMGTDTQYF
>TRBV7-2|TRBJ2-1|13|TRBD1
CASSPGQGIEQFF
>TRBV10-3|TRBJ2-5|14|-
CAISESGMGETQYF
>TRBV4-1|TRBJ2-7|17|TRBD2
CASSQGQVAGGPYEQYF
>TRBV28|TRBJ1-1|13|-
CASRRTVNTEAFF
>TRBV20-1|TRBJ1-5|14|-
CSASWGAGNQPQHF